These 5 T cell receptor beta chains were all obtained from the same sample, sequenced in a study of T cells after yellow fever vaccination. MiXCR, run by TCRdb on the 5' RACE reads, gives a single entry per CDR3 protein. The sample has around 500,000 distinct CDR3 sequences, around a fifth seen once; the top ten hold approximately 15%. The sample in question was PBMCs, obtained approximately 22 days after the first yellow fever vaccination. Receptors originate from a man in his late teens or twenties who received the YFV17D yellow fever vaccine.

This clonotype was picked up a small number of times. The chain uses TRBV6-5 and TRBJ2-3; 8 positions agree with TRBD1. This CDR3 has 15 amino acids. From germline, CDR1 is MNHEY and CDR2 SVGAGI. V trimming: 6 bases; J trimming: 1 base; junction bases outside the gene matches: 6. The chain's CDR3 is CASRAGGWGTDTQYF. In nucleotides, the CDR3 is TGTGCCAGCAGAGCAGGGGGCTGGGGCACAGATACGCAGTATTTT.

This clonotype was seen only a few times. V usage is TRBV12-3 or TRBV12-4 and J usage is TRBJ2-7; D may be TRBD1 (8 bases). The V end lost 1 base, the J end lost 8 bases, and 21 bases lay between the germline ends. This CDR3 is 16 amino acids long. The CDR3 is CASSLGQGADGGKQYF. In nucleotides, the CDR3 is TGTGCCAGCAGTTTAGGGCAGGGGGCGGACGGGGGGAAGCAGTACTTC.

This clonotype was picked up a small number of times. The chain uses TRBV7-2 and TRBJ1-6; D may be TRBD1 (6 bases). The CDR3 runs 15 residues. CDR1 is SGHTA and CDR2 is FQGNSA in the germline V gene. V lost 7 bases and J 10 bases, leaving 20 bases between the germline ends. CDR3 residues: CASTTDRRGLSPLHF. The CDR3 DNA sequence: TGTGCCAGCACGACGGACAGACGGGGCCTCTCACCCCTCCACTTT.

The chain uses TRBV10-2 and TRBJ2-3, with a tentative D call TRBD1 (6 bases). The V end lost 3 bases, the J end lost 0 bases, and 13 bases lay between the germline ends. The germline gives CDR1 WSHSY, CDR2 SAAADI. There are 16 residues in the CDR3. CDR3: CASSDVGAGSTDTQYF. The CDR3 DNA follows: TGCGCCAGCAGTGATGTGGGGGCTGGTAGCACAGATACGCAGTATTTT.

This rearrangement joins TRBV7-9 to TRBJ1-1; perhaps TRBD1 as D (6 bases). This CDR3 comprises 15 residues. Germline V CDR1 and CDR2: SEHNR, FQNEAQ (reference sequence). V lost 5 bases and J lost 0, with 13 bases in between. DNA of the CDR3: TGTGCCAGCAGCCCACAGGGACATTTGAACACTGAAGCTTTCTTT. Encoded protein: CASSPQGHLNTEAFF.